This TCR beta chain was documented in a study of regulatory T cells in long-lasting Graves disease. Indicated time point: persistent/refractory GD, antithyroid drugs over 5 years with positive TRAb. After RNA was extracted from PBMCs, the TCR library was made from it. Arm-PCR of CDR3 regions with iRepertoire HTBI primers generated TCR beta libraries. Under the authors' procedure: Looking across samples, the authors found under 70 TRBV and 14 to 15 TRBJ segments. TCRdb processed the multiplex PCR reads anew with MiXCR; each CDR3 protein has one entry. V and J calls and clone size were set by TCRdb, not the authors. This table has roughly 400,000 distinct CDR3 sequences, under 25% appearing once. This CDR3 contains 13 residues. V gave up 3 bases and J gave up 2 bases, with 8 bases separating them. In germline, CDR1 is SGHNT, CDR2 YYREEE (reference sequence).

Sequences were derived from peripheral blood mononuclear cells (PBMCs), sampled when the disease was refractory, from a patient treated with antithyroid drugs. This clonotype was obtained from a female donor with Graves disease. The chain is built from TRBV5-4 and TRBJ1-1, with D perhaps matching TRBD1 (5 bases). The CDR3, as DNA: TGTGCCAGCAGCTGGAGGGGAAACACTGAAGCTTTCTTT. Amino acids: CASSWRGNTEAFF.